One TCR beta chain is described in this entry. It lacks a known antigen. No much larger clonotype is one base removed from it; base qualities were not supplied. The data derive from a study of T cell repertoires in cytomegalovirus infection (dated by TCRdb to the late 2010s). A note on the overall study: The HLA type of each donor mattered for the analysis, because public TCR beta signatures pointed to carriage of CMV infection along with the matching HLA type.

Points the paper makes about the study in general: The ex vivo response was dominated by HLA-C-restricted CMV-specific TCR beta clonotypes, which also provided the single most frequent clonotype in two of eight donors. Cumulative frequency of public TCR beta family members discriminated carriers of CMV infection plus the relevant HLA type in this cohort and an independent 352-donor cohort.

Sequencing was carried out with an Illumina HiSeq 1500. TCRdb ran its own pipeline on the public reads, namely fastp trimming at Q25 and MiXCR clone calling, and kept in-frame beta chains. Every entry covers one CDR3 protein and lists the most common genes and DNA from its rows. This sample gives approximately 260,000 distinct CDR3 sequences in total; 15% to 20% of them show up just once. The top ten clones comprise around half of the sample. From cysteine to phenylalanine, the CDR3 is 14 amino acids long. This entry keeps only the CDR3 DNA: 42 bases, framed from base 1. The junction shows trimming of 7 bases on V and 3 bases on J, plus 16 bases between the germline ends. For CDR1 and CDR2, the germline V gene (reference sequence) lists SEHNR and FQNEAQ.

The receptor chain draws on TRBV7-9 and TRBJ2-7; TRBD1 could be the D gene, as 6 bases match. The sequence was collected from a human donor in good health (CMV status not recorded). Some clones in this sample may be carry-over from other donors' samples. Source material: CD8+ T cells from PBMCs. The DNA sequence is TGTGCCAGCACGTCAGGGGCCGAAATCTACGAGCAGTACTTC. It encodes CASTSGAEIYEQYF.